These T cell receptor beta chains were read from a single sample in a study of T-cell memory formation after mild COVID-19. Each CDR3 protein gets one entry after TCRdb re-called the 5' RACE reads with MiXCR. The sample carries roughly 500,000 distinct CDR3 sequences, 20% recorded once. Source material: PBMCs or a T cell subset sorted from them (not recorded which). The receptors stem from an adult woman who had mild COVID-19 (a few samples of this study predate the infection). Cell type and time point are not known. CDR3s include the opening cysteine and the closing phenylalanine or tryptophan. The D gene is left open where the match is weak. Size is stated for part of the rows, as once, few or many counts, or as a class when the clone is expanded.

clone size	V gene	J gene	D gene	CDR3 DNA	CDR3 protein
NA	TRBV4-3	TRBJ1-2	TRBD1	TGCGCCAGCAGCCAAGATCGGGGACAGAACTATGGCTACACCTTC	CASSQDRGQNYGYTF
NA	TRBV20-1	TRBJ2-5	TRBD2	TGCAGTGCTAGAGTTCTACGGGGGGTTCGAGAGACCCAGTACTTC	CSARVLRGVRETQYF
few	TRBV3-1	TRBJ2-1	NA	TGTGCCAGCAGCCAAGGTTCGCCAGGGTACAATGAGCAGTTCTTC	CASSQGSPGYNEQFF
few	TRBV4-1	TRBJ2-3	NA	TGCGCCAGCAGCCAAGCCCGGGGCACAGATACGCAGTATTTT	CASSQARGTDTQYF
NA	TRBV6-2/TRBV6-3	TRBJ1-2	TRBD1	TGTGCCAGCAGTTCGGTGGACAGGGACTGGGGTGGCTACACCTTC	CASSSVDRDWGGYTF
few	TRBV29-1	TRBJ2-1	TRBD1	TGCAGCGCGGACCGGGACAGGGACAATGAGCAGTTCTTC	CSADRDRDNEQFF
few	TRBV4-3	TRBJ1-1	NA	TGCGCCAGCAGCCAGCACCAAGGGGCGGACACTGAAGCTTTCTTT	CASSQHQGADTEAFF
few	TRBV12-3/TRBV12-4	TRBJ1-4	NA	TGTGCCAGCAGTTCCGACAGATTAGAAAAACTGTTTTTT	CASSSDRLEKLFF
many	TRBV5-1	TRBJ2-2	NA	TGCGCCAGCAGCCAGACAGGTGGGACCACCGGGGAGCTGTTTTTT	CASSQTGGTTGELFF
NA	TRBV3-2	TRBJ2-7	NA	TGTGCCAGCAGCCAAATACAGGGGGGTCCCTACGAGCAGTACTTC	CASSQIQGGPYEQYF
NA	TRBV20-1	TRBJ1-1	NA	TGCAGTGCTAGAAGGGGTCCTGAGGGCACTGAAGCTTTCTTT	CSARRGPEGTEAFF
NA	TRBV6-5	TRBJ2-1	TRBD2	TGTGCCAGCAGTTACGGAAATAGCGGGAGAGGGTCCTACAATGAGCAGTTCTTC	CASSYGNSGRGSYNEQFF
NA	TRBV15	TRBJ2-1	NA	TGTGCCACCAGCAGAGTAGATGTCTCGGGCGAGTTCTTC	CATSRVDVSGEFF
NA	TRBV18	TRBJ2-7	NA	TGTGCCAGCTCACCACGGGAATTAAGTGGGGCAGGGTCCTACGAGCAGTACTTC	CASSPRELSGAGSYEQYF
NA	TRBV24-1	TRBJ2-1	TRBD2	TGTGCCACCAGTGAAGCCGGGACTAGGACCTACAATGAGCAGTTCTTC	CATSEAGTRTYNEQFF